This T cell receptor (beta chain) derives from a study of T cell repertoires in cytomegalovirus infection. Study summary: Peptides in the study included HLA-C-restricted and HLA-B-restricted CMV epitopes. Public signatures in TCR beta pointed to CMV infection and matching HLA type.

This clonotype was detected ten times or more. The antigen is not known. From germline, CDR1 is SGHDT and CDR2 YYEEEE. The V gene lost 0 bases and the J gene lost 3 bases, with 19 bases spanning the gap. The CDR3 totals 17 residues. MiXCR was run by TCRdb on the reads, yielding one entry per CDR3 protein. In the table there are about 830,000 distinct CDR3 sequences, about 30% of which are singletons. This receptor was identified in a human donor in good health (CMV status not recorded). Some clones in this sample may be carry-over from other donors' samples. The chain is built from TRBV5-6 and TRBJ2-7; D may be TRBD1 (5 bases). The sequences come from cultured CD8+ T cells from PBMCs, collected from culture after CMV antigen stimulation. CDR3 sequence: CASSLAKGAHPNYEQYF. The CDR3 nucleotides are TGTGCCAGCAGCTTGGCGAAAGGGGCGCATCCCAACTACGAGCAGTACTTC.